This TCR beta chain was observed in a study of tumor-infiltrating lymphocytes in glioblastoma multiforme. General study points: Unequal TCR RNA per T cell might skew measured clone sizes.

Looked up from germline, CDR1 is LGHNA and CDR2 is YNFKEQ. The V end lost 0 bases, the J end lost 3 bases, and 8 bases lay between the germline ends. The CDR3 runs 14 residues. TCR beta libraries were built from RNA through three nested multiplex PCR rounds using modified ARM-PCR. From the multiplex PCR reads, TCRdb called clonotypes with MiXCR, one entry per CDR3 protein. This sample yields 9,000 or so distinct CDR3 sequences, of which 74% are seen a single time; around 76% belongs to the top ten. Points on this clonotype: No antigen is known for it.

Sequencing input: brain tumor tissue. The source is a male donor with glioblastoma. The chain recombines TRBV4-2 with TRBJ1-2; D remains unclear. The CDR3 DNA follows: TGTGCCAGCAGCCAAGATACCGAGTACTATGGCTACACCTTC. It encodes CASSQDTEYYGYTF.